This T cell receptor (beta chain) was sequenced for a study of blood T cell repertoires in COVID-19. Study-wide context: The United States, Italy and Spain provided the acute and convalescent COVID-19 samples.

Under the authors' procedure: Nucleated cell counts were estimated from reference gene primer amplification. Clones were read by immunoSEQ multiplex PCR, and TCRdb kept only the in-frame ones, dropping some. The D gene and trimming were derived from the DNA, and the V and J assignments and clone size from that table. The sample holds about 200,000 clones, more than 70% seen once. V lost 2 bases to trimming and J lost 1 base, with 2 bases between them. CDR3 size: 12 residues. Germline assignment: CDR1 MNHNY and CDR2 SVGAGI (reference sequence). The sequence derives from a man between 18 and 35 years old with active or convalescent COVID-19. The J gene is TRBJ1-2, the V gene TRBV6-6; D not certain. The sequenced sample consisted of peripheral blood. CDR3 loop: CASSYHNYGYTF. As DNA, the CDR3 is TGTGCCAGCAGTTACCATAACTATGGCTACACCTTC.